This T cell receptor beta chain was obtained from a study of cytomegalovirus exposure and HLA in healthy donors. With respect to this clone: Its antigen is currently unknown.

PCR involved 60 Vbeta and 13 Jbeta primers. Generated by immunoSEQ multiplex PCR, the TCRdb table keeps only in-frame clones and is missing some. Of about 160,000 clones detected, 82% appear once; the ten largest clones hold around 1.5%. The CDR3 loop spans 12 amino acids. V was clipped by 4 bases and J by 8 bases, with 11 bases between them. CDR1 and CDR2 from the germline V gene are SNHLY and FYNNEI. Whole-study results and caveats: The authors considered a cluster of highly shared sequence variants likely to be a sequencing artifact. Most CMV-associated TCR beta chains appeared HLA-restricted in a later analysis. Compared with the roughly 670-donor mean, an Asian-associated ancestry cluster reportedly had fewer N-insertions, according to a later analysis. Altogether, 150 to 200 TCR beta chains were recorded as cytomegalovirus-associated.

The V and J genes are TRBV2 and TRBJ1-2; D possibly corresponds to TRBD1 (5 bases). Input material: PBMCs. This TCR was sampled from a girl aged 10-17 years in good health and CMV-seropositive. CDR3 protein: CASSGQGGGYTF. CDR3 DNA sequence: TGTGCCAGCAGTGGTCAGGGAGGCGGCTACACCTTC.